The TCR beta chain described here comes from a study of blood T cells in healthy people across ages. Study-wide context: When template switching was applied, about one barcoded beta molecule was captured per two T cells.

V gave up 0 bases and J gave up 5 bases, with 14 bases separating them. CDR1 and CDR2 from the germline V gene are SGDLS and YYNGEE. The CDR3 is 16 residues long. This clonotype was counted between two and nine times. At least 5 micrograms of total RNA were extracted per sample. A J-beta primer mix and a sample-barcoded 5' primer were used in a second PCR of roughly 6 to 11 cycles. TCRdb re-called the 5' RACE reads with MiXCR, one entry per CDR3 protein. The data show 700,000 or so distinct CDR3 sequences, approximately 21% seen once. Sequencing used blood. The origin of this receptor is an older man in good health. The chain links TRBV9 to TRBJ1-4; D unresolved. The CDR3 DNA follows: TGTGCCAGCAGCGTAGGTGGAGGGCCAGCGAATGAAAAACTGTTTTTT. Translation gives CASSVGGGPANEKLFF.